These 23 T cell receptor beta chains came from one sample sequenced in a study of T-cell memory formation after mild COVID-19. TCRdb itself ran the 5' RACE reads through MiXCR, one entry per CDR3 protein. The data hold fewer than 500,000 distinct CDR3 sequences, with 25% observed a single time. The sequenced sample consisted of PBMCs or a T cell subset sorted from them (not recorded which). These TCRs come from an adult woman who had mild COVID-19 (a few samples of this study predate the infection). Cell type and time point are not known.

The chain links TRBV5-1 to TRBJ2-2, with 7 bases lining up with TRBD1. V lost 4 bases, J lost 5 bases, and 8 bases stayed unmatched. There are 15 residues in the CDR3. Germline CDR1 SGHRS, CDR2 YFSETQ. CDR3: CASSGGQVWTGELFF. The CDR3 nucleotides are TGCGCCAGCAGCGGCGGACAGGTTTGGACCGGGGAGCTGTTTTTT.

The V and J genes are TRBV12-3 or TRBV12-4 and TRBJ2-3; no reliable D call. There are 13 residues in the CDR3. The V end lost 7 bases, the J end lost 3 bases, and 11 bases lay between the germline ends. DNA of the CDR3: TGTGCCAGCACCCTGACTGGAACAGATACGCAGTATTTT. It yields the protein CASTLTGTDTQYF.

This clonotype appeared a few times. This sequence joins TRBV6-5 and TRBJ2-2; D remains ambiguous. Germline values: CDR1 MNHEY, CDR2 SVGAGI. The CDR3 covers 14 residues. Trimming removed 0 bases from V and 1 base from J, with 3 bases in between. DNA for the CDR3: TGTGCCAGCAGTTACTCGGGGAACACCGGGGAGCTGTTTTTT. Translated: CASSYSGNTGELFF.

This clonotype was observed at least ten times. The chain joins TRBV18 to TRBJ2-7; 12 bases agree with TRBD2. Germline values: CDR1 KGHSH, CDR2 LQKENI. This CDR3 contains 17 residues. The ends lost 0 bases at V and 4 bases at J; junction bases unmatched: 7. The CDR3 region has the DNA TGTGCCAGCTCACCACCATTTACTAGCGGGGGGTTGTACGAGCAGTACTTC. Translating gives CASSPPFTSGGLYEQYF.

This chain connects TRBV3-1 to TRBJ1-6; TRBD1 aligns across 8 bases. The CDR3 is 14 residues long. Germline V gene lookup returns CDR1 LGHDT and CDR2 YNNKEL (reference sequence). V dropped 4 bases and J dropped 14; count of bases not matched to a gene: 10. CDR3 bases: TGTGCCAGCAGCCCCCCGGGACAGGCGAGCGCCCTCCACTTT. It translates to CASSPPGQASALHF.

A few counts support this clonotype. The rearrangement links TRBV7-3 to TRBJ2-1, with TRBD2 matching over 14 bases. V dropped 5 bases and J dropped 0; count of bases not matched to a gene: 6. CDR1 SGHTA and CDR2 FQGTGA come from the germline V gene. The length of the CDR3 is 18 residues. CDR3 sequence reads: CASSPGLAGGTSYNEQFF. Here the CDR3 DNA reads TGTGCCAGCAGCCCCGGACTAGCGGGGGGTACCTCCTACAATGAGCAGTTCTTC.

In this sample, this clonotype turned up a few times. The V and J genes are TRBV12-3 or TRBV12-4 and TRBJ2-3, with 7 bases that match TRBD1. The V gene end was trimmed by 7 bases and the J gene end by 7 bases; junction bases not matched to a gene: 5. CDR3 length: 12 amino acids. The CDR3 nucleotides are TGTGCCAGCACCAAACAGGGGAATACGCAGTATTTT. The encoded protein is CASTKQGNTQYF.

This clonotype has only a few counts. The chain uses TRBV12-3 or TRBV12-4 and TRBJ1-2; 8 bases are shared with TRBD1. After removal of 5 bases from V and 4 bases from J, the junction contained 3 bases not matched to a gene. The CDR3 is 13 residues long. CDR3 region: CASSKDRGYGYTF. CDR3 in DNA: TGTGCCAGCAGTAAAGACAGGGGCTATGGCTACACCTTC.

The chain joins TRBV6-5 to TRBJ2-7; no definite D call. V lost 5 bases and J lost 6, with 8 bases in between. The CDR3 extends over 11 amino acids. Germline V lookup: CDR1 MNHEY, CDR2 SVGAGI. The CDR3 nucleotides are TGTGCCAGCAGTATATACGGCGAGCAGTACTTC. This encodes CASSIYGEQYF.

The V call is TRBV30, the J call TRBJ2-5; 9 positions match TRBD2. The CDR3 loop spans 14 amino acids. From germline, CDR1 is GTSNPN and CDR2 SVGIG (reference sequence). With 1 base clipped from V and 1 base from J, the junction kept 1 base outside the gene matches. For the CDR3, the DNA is TGTGCCTGGAGTGGAGCGGGGGGCCAAGAGACCCAGTACTTC. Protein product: CAWSGAGGQETQYF. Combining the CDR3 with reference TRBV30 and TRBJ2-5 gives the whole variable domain SQTIHQWPATLVQPVGSPLSLECTVEGTSNPNLYWYRQAAGRGLQLLFYSVGIGQISSEVPQNLSASRPQDRQFILSSKKLLLSDSGFYLCAWSGAGGQETQYFGPGTRLLVL.

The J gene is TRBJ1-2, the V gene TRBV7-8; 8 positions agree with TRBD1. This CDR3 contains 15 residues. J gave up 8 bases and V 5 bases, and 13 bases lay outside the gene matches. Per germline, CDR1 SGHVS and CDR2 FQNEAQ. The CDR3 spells CASSPIPGQAFGYTF. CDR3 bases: TGTGCCAGCAGCCCAATACCGGGACAGGCTTTCGGCTACACCTTC.

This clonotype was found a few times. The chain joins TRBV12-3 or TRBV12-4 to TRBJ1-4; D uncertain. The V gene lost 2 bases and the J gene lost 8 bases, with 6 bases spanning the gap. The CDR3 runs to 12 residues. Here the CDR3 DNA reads TGTGCCAGCAGTTTACAGGAGGAAAAACTGTTTTTT. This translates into CASSLQEEKLFF.

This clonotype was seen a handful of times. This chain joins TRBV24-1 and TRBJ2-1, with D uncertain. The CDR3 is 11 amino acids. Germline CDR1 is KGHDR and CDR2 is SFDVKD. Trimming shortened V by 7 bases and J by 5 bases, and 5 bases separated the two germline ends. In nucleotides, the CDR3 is TGTGCCACCAGGACCGACAATGAGCAGTTCTTC. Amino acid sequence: CATRTDNEQFF.

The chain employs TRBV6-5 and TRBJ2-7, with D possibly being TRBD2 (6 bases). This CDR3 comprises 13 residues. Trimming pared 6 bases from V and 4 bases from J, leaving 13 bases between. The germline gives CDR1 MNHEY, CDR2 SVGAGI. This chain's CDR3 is CASSSWRGYEQYF. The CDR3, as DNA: TGTGCCAGCAGCTCGTGGAGGGGATACGAGCAGTACTTC.

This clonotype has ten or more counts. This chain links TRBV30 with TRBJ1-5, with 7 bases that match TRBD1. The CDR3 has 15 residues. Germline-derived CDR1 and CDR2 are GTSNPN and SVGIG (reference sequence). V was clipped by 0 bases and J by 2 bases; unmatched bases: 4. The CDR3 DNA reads TGTGCCTGGAGTGTTGGGACAGTCGGCAATCAGCCCCAGCATTTT. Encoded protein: CAWSVGTVGNQPQHF.

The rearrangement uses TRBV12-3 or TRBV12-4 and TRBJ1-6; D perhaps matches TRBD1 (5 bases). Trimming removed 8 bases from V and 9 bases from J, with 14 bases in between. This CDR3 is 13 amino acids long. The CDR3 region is CASQGRRTSPLHF. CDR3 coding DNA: TGTGCCAGCCAGGGACGGCGGACTTCACCCCTCCACTTT.

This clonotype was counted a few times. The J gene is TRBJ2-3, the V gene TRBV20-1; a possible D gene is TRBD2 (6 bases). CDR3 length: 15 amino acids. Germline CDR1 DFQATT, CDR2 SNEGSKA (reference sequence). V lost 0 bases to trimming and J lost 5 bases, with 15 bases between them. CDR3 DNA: TGCAGTGCTAGAGATTCCCGGGACTCGAGAGATACGCAGTATTTT. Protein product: CSARDSRDSRDTQYF.

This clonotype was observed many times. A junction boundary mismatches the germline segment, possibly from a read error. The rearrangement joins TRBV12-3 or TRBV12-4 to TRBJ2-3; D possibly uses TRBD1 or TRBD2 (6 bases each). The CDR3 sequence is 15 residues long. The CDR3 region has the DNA TGTGCCAGCAGCTTAGGGGGAGGCCCCACAGATACGCAGTATTTT. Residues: CASSLGGGPTDTQYF.

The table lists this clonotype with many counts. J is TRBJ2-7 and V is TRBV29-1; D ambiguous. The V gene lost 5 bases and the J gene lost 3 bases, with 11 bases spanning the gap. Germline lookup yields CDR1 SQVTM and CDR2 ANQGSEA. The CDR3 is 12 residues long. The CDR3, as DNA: TGCAGCGTTTCACAGATCGGCTACGAGCAGTACTTC. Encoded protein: CSVSQIGYEQYF.

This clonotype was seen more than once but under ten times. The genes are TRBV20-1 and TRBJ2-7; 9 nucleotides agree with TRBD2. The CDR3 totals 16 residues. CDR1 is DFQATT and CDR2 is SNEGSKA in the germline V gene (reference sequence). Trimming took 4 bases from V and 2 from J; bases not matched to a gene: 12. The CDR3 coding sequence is TGCAGTGCTACGGTTATTAGCGGGGGACCTCCCTACGAGCAGTACTTC. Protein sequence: CSATVISGGPPYEQYF.

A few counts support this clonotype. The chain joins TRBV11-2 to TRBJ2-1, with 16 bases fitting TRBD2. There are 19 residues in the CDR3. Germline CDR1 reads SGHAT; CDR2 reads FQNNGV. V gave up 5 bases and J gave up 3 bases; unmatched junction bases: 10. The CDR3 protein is CASSPYPGLAGGYYNEQFF. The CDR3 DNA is TGTGCCAGCAGCCCCTACCCGGGACTAGCGGGGGGGTACTACAATGAGCAGTTCTTC.

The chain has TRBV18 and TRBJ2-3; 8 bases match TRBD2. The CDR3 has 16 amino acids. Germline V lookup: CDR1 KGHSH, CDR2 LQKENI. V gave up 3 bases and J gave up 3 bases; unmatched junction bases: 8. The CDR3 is CASSPNSGRDTDTQYF. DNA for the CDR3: TGTGCCAGCTCACCGAACAGCGGGAGAGATACAGATACGCAGTATTTT.

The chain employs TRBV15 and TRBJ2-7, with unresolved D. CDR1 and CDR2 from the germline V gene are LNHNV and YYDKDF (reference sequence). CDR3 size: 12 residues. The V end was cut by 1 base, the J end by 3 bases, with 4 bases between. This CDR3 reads CATSRVGYEQYF. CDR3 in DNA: TGTGCCACCAGCAGAGTTGGCTACGAGCAGTACTTC.